This T cell receptor (beta chain) derives from a study of synovial regulatory T cells in juvenile arthritis. Clones were read by immunoSEQ multiplex PCR, and TCRdb kept only the in-frame ones, dropping some. The table lists 8,000 to 10,000 clones, with 1% to 1.3% in the top ten. This CDR3 spans 12 amino acids. Only the protein sequence is given. In germline, CDR1 is LNHDA, CDR2 SQIVND (reference sequence). V usage is TRBV19 and J usage is TRBJ1-1. The source is a donor younger than 30 with juvenile idiopathic arthritis. Sequenced input: Treg cells from blood. Subset meaning: remaining (HLA-DR-negative) circulating blood Treg cells. CDR3 region: CASSSGRPEAFF.